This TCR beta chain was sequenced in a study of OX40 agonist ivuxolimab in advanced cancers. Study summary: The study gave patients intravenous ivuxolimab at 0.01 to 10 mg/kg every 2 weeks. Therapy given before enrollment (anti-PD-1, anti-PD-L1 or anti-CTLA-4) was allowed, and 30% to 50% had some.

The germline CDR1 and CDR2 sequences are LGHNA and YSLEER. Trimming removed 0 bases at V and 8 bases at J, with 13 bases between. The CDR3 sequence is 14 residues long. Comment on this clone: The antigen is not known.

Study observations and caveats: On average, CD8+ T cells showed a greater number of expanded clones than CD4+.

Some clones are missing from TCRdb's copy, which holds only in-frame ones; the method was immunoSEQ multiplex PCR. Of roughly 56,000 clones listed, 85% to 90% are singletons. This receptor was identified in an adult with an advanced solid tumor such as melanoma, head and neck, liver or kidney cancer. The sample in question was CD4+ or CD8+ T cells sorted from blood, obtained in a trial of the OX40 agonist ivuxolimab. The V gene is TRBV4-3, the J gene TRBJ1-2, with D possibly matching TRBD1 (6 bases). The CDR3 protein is CASSQESQGRGYTF. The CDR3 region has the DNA TGCGCCAGCAGCCAAGAGTCACAGGGCCGAGGCTACACCTTC.